The clone carrying this T cell receptor beta chain was seen many times. Its antigen is unidentified. A unique molecular identifier was attached to every TCR cDNA molecule. TCRdb redid the calling of the 5' RACE reads with MiXCR, one entry per CDR3 protein. The sample shows thousands of distinct CDR3 sequences, 14% of them seen only once. V lost 1 base and J lost 6; bases outside the gene matches: 8. The CDR3 totals 16 residues. Looked up from germline, CDR1 is SGHAT and CDR2 is FQDESV (reference sequence). Noted time point: sample taken at primary tumor resection. These data belong to a study of spatial heterogeneity in lung cancer. Study conclusions and caveats: Higher tumor mutation counts went along with higher counts of expanded intratumoral alpha and beta TCRs. Expanded TCR counts, ubiquitous and regional, correlated respectively with ubiquitous and regional nonsynonymous mutation counts.

V usage is TRBV11-1 and J usage is TRBJ2-2; 7 bases are a match to TRBD2. The specimen comprised lung tumor tissue, sampled at surgery. The receptor was isolated from a male donor with early-stage non-small cell lung cancer. The CDR3 spells CASSLVRGRVAGELFF. The CDR3 nucleotides are TGTGCCAGCAGCTTAGTGCGCGGGAGAGTCGCCGGGGAGCTGTTTTTT.